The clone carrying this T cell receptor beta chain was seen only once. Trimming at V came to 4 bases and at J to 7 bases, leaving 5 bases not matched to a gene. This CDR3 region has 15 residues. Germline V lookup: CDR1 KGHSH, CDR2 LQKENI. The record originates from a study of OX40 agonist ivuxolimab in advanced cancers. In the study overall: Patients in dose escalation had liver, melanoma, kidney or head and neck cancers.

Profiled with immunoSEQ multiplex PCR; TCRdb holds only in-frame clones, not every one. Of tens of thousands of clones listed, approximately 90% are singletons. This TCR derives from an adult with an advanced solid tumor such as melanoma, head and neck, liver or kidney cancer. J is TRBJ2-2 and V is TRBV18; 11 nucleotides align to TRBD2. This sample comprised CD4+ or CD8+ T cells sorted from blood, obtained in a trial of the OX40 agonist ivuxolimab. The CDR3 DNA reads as TGTGCCAGCTCACAACTAGCGGGAGTTAACGGGGAGCTGTTTTTT. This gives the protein CASSQLAGVNGELFF.